The rows below give T cell receptor beta chains drawn from one sample of a study of T cell clones after liver transplantation. Sequencing was performed with immunoSEQ multiplex PCR; in TCRdb, only in-frame clones are kept and a portion is missing. Of 40,000 to 55,000 clones in the sample, just over 85% were seen once. The specimen was CD4+ T cells from blood, collected 24 months after liver transplant. Receptor source: a human patient who received a liver transplant. Some T cells may possibly be graft donor cells. The CDR3 runs from the conserved cysteine through the conserved F or W.

V gene: TRBV6-4
CDR3 protein: CASSAQGGASYEQYF

V gene: TRBV14
CDR3 protein: CASSQEIVSGNTIYF

V gene: TRBV15
CDR3 protein: CATSRDRQETQYF

V gene: TRBV4-3
CDR3 protein: CASSQDSTLNTGELFF

V gene: TRBV2
CDR3 protein: CASSRVANEKLFF

V gene: TRBV6-1
CDR3 protein: CASTPDRATYEQYF

V gene: TRBV27
CDR3 protein: CASSLYRGQGYTF

V gene: TRBV27
CDR3 protein: CASSSRYSNQPQHF

V gene: TRBV15
CDR3 protein: CATSRGGTNPNYGYTF

V gene: TRBV6-5
CDR3 protein: CASFPHGSGGNEQFF

V gene: TRBV7-3
CDR3 protein: CASSLEAATGELFF

V gene: TRBV7-2
CDR3 protein: CASSLVITDTQYF

V gene: TRBV4-3
CDR3 protein: CASSQDGPGLADTQYF

V gene: TRBV7-9
CDR3 protein: CASSLDMTEAFF

V gene: TRBV5-1
CDR3 protein: CASSRGQGTDTQYF

V gene: TRBV12-5
CDR3 protein: CASARGEETQYF

V gene: TRBV29-1
CDR3 protein: CSVHGQIKNIQYF

V gene: TRBV5-1
CDR3 protein: CASSPGRTGGYEQYF

V gene: TRBV5-1
CDR3 protein: CASRADRGRLAGGSNEQFF

V gene: TRBV29-1
CDR3 protein: CSFPPGLAGSYNEQFF

V gene: TRBV5-1
CDR3 protein: CASSLARGRGDTQYF

V gene: TRBV7-2
CDR3 protein: CASSLQYTDTQYF

V gene: TRBV30
CDR3 protein: CAWSWGGRGGYTF

V gene: TRBV15
CDR3 protein: CATSSPVNRRAEQYF

V gene: TRBV14
CDR3 protein: CASSQDVFRETQYF

V gene: TRBV5-4
CDR3 protein: CASSRGPDNNNQPQHF

V gene: TRBV7-2
CDR3 protein: CASSLEGMNTEAFF

V gene: TRBV7-9
CDR3 protein: CASSPTGERGMQFF

V gene: TRBV4-2
CDR3 protein: CASSRERELYEQYF

V gene: TRBV5-1
CDR3 protein: CASSHHLQLAGGNGELFF

V gene: TRBV29-1
CDR3 protein: CSVAFGQGTEAFF

V gene: TRBV18
CDR3 protein: CASSPPKRGVETQYF

V gene: TRBV5-1
CDR3 protein: CASSSPTGRNEQFF

V gene: TRBV5-1
CDR3 protein: CASSLAPRGSKNNYEQYF

V gene: TRBV2
CDR3 protein: CASSEQTSGGADEQFF

V gene: TRBV6-5
CDR3 protein: CASSYSRSGQHSPLHF

V gene: TRBV19
CDR3 protein: CASRPRGIGTEAFF

V gene: TRBV2
CDR3 protein: CASSEALLSEGAFF

V gene: TRBV29-1
CDR3 protein: CSVDLGVGKYEQYF

V gene: TRBV5-1
CDR3 protein: CASSLAITGLRTF

V gene: TRBV11-1
CDR3 protein: CASSPGTTAYEQYF

V gene: TRBV25-1
CDR3 protein: CASRRLAGKNEQFF

V gene: TRBV2
CDR3 protein: CASSTSGGDTDTQYF

V gene: TRBV9
CDR3 protein: CASSVVGGGKNIQYF

V gene: TRBV30
CDR3 protein: CAWSELGIQQYF

V gene: TRBV2
CDR3 protein: CASSGGLASKNEQFF

V gene: TRBV19
CDR3 protein: CASSTAEGLNQPQHF

V gene: TRBV7-9
CDR3 protein: CASSLSPGQGAANEKLFF

V gene: TRBV6-5
CDR3 protein: CASRRTGSSTDTQYF

V gene: TRBV7-6
CDR3 protein: CASSGRGTDTQYF

V gene: TRBV7-6
CDR3 protein: CASSSGTDTQYF

V gene: TRBV6-5
CDR3 protein: CASDAYEQYF